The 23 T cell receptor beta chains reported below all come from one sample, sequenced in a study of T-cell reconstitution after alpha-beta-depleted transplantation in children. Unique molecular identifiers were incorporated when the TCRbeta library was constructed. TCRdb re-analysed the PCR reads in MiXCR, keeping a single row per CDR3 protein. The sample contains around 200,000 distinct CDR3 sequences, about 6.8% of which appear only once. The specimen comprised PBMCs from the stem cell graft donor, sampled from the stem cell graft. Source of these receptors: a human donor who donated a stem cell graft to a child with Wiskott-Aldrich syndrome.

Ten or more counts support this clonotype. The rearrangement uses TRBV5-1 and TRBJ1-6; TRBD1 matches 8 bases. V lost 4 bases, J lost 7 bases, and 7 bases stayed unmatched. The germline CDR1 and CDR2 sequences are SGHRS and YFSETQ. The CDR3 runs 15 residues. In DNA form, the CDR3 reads TGCGCCAGCAGCCGGGACAGGCCGCAAAATTCACCCCTCCACTTT. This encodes CASSRDRPQNSPLHF. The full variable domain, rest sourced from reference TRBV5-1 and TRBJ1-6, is KAGVTQTPRYLIKTRGQQVTLSCSPISGHRSVSWYQQTPGQGLQFLFEYFSETQRNKGNFPGRFSGRQFSNSRSEMNVSTLELGDSALYLCASSRDRPQNSPLHFGNGTRLTVT.

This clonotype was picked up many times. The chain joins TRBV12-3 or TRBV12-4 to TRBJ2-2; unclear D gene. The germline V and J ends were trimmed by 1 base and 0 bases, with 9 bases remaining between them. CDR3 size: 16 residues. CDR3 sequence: CASSLEDLANTGELFF. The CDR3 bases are TGTGCCAGCAGTTTAGAGGACCTAGCGAACACCGGGGAGCTGTTTTTT.

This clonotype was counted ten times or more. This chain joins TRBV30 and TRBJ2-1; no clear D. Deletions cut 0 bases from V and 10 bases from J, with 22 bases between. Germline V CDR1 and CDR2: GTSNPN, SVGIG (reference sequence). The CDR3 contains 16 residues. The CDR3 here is CAWSVILRFSSPEQFF. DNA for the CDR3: TGTGCCTGGAGTGTAATCTTGCGGTTCTCCAGCCCAGAGCAGTTCTTC.

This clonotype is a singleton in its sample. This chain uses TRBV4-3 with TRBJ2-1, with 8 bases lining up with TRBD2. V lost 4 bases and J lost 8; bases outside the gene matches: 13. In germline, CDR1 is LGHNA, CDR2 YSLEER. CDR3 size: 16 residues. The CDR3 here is CASSRERESARYEQFF. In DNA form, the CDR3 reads TGCGCCAGCAGCCGCGAGCGGGAGTCCGCCCGGTATGAGCAGTTCTTC.

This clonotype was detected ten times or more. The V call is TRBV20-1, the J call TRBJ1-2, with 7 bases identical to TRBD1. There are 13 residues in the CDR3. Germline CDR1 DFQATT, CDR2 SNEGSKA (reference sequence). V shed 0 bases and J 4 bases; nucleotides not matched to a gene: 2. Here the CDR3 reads CSARDRGVYGYTF. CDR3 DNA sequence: TGCAGTGCTAGAGACAGGGGGGTCTATGGCTACACCTTC.

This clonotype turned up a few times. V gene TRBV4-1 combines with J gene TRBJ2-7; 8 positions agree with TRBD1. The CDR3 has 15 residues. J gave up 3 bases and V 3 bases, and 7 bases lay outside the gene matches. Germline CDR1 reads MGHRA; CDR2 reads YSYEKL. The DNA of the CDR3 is TGCGCCAGCAGCCACGGGCAGGGGGCAATCTACGAGCAGTACTTC. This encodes CASSHGQGAIYEQYF.

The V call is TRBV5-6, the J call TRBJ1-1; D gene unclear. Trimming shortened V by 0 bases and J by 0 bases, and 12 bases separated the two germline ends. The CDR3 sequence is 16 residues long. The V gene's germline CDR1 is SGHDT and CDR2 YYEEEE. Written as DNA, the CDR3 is TGTGCCAGCAGCTTGGTTCCAGGTTTGATGAACACTGAAGCTTTCTTT. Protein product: CASSLVPGLMNTEAFF.

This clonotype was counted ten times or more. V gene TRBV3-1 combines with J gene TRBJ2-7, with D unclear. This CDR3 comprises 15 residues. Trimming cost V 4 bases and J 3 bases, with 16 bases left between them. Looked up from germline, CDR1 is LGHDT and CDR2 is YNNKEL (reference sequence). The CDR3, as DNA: TGTGCCAGCAGCCCCATTTCGGGTGCGAACTACGAGCAGTACTTC. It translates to CASSPISGANYEQYF.

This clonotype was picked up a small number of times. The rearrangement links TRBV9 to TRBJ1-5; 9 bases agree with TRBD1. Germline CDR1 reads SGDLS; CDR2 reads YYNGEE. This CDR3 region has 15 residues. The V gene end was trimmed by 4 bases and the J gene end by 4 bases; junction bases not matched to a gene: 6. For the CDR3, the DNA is TGTGCCAGCAGCTCCGGGACAGGGTTGAATCAGCCCCAGCATTTT. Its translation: CASSSGTGLNQPQHF.

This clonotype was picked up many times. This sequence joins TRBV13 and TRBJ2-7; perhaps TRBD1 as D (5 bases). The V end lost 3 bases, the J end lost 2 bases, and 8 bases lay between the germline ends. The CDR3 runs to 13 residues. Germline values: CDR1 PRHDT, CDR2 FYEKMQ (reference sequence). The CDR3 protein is CASSFRRAYEQYF. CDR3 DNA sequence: TGTGCCAGCAGCTTCCGCAGGGCCTACGAGCAGTACTTC. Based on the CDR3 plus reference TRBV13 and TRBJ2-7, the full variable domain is AAGVIQSPRHLIKEKRETATLKCYPIPRHDTVYWYQQGPGQDPQFLISFYEKMQSDKGSIPDRFSAQQFSDYHSELNMSSLELGDSALYFCASSFRRAYEQYFGPGTRLTVT.

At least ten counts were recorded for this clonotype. The CDR3 DNA reads as TGCAGCGTTGGGCCGGGGACGGATTCCTACGAGCAGTACTTC. Amino acid sequence: CSVGPGTDSYEQYF. The V and J genes are TRBV29-1 and TRBJ2-7, with D perhaps being TRBD1 or TRBD2 (5 bases each). The V end lost 4 bases, the J end lost 1 base, and 14 bases lay between the germline ends. Germline V gene data show CDR1 as SQVTM and CDR2 as ANQGSEA. There are 14 residues in the CDR3.

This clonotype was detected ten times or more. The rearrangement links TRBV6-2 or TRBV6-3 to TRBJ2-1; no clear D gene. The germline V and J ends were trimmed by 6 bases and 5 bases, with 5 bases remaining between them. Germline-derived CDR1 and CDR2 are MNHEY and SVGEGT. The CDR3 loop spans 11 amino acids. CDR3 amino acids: CASSHHNEQFF. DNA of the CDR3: TGTGCCAGCAGCCACCACAATGAGCAGTTCTTC.

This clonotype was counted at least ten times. The CDR3 DNA reads as TGCGCCAGCAGCTTTGGGGTCGGCACAGATACGCAGTATTTT. Translation: CASSFGVGTDTQYF. The chain is built from TRBV5-1 and TRBJ2-3; no reliable D call. In germline, CDR1 is SGHRS, CDR2 YFSETQ. This CDR3 region has 14 residues. Trimming cost V 2 bases and J 1 base, with 8 bases left between them.

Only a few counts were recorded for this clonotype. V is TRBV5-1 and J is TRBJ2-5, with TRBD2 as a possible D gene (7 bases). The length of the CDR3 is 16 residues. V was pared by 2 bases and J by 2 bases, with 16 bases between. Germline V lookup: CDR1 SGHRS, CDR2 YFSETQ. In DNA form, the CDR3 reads TGCGCCAGCAGCTTTGGATGGGGGGGCGGACAAGAGACCCAGTACTTC. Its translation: CASSFGWGGGQETQYF.

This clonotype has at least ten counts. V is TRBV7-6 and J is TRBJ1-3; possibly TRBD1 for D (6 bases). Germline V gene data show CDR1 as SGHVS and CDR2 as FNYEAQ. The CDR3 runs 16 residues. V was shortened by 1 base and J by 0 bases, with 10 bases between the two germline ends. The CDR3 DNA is TGTGCCAGCAGCTTAGAGGGGGATCTCTCTGGAAACACCATATATTTT. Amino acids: CASSLEGDLSGNTIYF.

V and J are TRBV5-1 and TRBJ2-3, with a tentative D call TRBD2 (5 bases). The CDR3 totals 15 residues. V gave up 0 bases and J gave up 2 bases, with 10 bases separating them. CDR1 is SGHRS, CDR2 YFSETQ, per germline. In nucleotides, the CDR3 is TGCGCCAGCAGCTTGGTCGGGGAGACCACAGATACGCAGTATTTT. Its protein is CASSLVGETTDTQYF.

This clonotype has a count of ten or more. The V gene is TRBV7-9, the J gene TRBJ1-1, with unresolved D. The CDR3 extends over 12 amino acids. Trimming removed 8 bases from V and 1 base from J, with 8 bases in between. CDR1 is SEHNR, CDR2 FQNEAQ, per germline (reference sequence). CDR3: CASDITNTEAFF. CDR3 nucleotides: TGTGCCAGCGACATAACGAACACTGAAGCTTTCTTT.

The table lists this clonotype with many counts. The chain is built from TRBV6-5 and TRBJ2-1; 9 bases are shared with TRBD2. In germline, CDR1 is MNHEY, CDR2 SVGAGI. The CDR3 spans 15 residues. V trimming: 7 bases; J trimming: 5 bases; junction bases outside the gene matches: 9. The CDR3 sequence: CASTLIAGAHNEQFF. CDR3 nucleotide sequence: TGTGCCAGCACCCTAATAGCGGGAGCACACAATGAGCAGTTCTTC.

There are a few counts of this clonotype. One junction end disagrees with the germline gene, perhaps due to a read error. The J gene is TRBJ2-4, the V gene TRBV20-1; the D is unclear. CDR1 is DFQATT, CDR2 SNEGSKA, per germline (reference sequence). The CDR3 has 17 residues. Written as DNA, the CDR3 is TGCTGTGCCGGAGACCATCAAACTGGGCTTGCCAAAAACATTCAGTACTTC. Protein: CCAGDHQTGLAKNIQYF.

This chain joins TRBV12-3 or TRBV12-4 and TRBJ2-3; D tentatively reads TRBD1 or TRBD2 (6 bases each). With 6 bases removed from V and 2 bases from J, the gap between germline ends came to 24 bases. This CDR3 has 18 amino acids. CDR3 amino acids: CASRPGQGRTLVTDTQYF. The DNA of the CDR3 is TGTGCCAGCAGGCCGGGACAAGGGAGGACCCTCGTCACAGATACGCAGTATTTT.

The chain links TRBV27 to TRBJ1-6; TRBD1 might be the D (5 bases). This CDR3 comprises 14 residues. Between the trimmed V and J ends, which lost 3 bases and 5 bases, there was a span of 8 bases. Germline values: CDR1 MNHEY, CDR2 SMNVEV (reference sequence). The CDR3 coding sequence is TGTGCCAGCAGTTTCCGACAGCATAATTCACCCCTCCACTTT. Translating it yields CASSFRQHNSPLHF.

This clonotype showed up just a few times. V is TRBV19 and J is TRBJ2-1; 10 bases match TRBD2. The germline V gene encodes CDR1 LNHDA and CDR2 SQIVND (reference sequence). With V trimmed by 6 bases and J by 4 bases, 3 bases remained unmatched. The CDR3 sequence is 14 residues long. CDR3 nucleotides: TGTGCCAGTAGCTCTAGCGGGAGATACAATGAGCAGTTCTTC. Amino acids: CASSSSGRYNEQFF.

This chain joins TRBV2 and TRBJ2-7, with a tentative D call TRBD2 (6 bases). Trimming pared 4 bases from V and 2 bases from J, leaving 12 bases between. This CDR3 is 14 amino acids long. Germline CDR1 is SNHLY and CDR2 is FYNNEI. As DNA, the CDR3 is TGTGCCAGCAGTGTAGGCGGGGTAACCTACGAGCAGTACTTC. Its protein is CASSVGGVTYEQYF.